The clone carrying this TCR beta chain was picked up a small number of times. What it recognizes is unknown. This sample stems from a study of cytomegalovirus exposure and HLA in healthy donors. The study, taken as a whole, reports: The study found most TCR sequences rare, yet found some public TCRs in many donors. In a later analysis, HLA-associated beta chains showed higher expansion and lower generation probabilities than comparable chains.

Trimming shortened V by 0 bases and J by 3 bases, and 9 bases separated the two germline ends. The germline V gene has CDR1 SGHDT and CDR2 YYEEEE. This CDR3 spans 15 amino acids. The PCR made use of 60 Vbeta and 13 Jbeta primers. The data were produced by immunoSEQ multiplex PCR, yet TCRdb's version contains in-frame clones alone and is incomplete. The table lists some 87,000 clones, 60% to 80% of them singletons, with less than 15% in the top ten. Donors in the study were healthy people who gave bone marrow. The chain recombines TRBV5-6 with TRBJ1-4, with D unresolved. This clonotype originated in a woman between 45 and 65 years old in good health and CMV-seropositive. The source material was PBMCs. The DNA for the CDR3 is TGTGCCAGCAGCTTGGCTGGTCAGGCTAATGAAAAACTGTTTTTT. It specifies CASSLAGQANEKLFF.